This passage covers 7 T cell receptor beta chains from one sample sequenced in a study of blood T cell repertoires in COVID-19. Here immunoSEQ multiplex PCR was the method, and the copy in TCRdb shows in-frame clones only, minus some. The table records 350,000 to 400,000 clones, around 91% of them present only once. Source material: peripheral blood. All receptors come from a man aged 18 to 29 with active or convalescent COVID-19.

This chain uses TRBV7-8 with TRBJ1-6; 8 bases are shared with TRBD1. The V segment lost 5 bases and the J segment 6 bases; nucleotides outside the gene matches: 9. Germline V gene data show CDR1 as SGHVS and CDR2 as FQNEAQ. The CDR3 consists of 16 residues. CDR3 loop: CASSPGGQAGNSPLHF. As DNA, the CDR3 is TGTGCCAGCAGCCCGGGGGGACAGGCTGGTAATTCACCCCTCCACTTT.

J is TRBJ2-3 and V is TRBV19; TRBD1 aligns across 11 bases. This CDR3 has 15 residues. Germline assignment: CDR1 LNHDA and CDR2 SQIVND (reference sequence). Trimming at V came to 6 bases and at J to 5 bases, leaving 7 bases not matched to a gene. The CDR3 coding sequence is TGTGCCAGTAGAGGACAGGGGGCGATCAGAGATACGCAGTATTTT. Encoded protein: CASRGQGAIRDTQYF.

The chain combines TRBV2 with TRBJ1-5; tentative D call: TRBD1 (5 bases). The length of the CDR3 is 17 residues. V lost 4 bases, J lost 2 bases, and 18 bases lay in between. The germline V gene encodes CDR1 SNHLY and CDR2 FYNNEI. This CDR3 is CASSVPDTGSRNQPQHF. DNA of the CDR3: TGTGCCAGCAGTGTCCCAGATACAGGATCTCGCAATCAGCCCCAGCATTTT.

This chain joins TRBV12-3 or TRBV12-4 and TRBJ2-7; possible D gene TRBD1, 5 bases. V lost 3 bases and J 5 bases, leaving 11 bases between the germline ends. The CDR3 spans 13 residues. CDR3 loop: CASSLKQVDEQYF. The CDR3 DNA reads TGTGCCAGCAGTTTGAAACAGGTAGACGAGCAGTACTTC.

This clone was seen more than once but under ten times. The chain employs TRBV6-5 and TRBJ2-6; D not resolved. This CDR3 comprises 15 residues. The germline V gene encodes CDR1 MNHEY and CDR2 SVGAGI. The V and J ends lost 6 bases and 0 bases respectively, with 9 bases between them. The CDR3 sequence is CASSSVSSGANVLTF. CDR3 in DNA: TGTGCCAGCAGCTCGGTGAGCTCTGGGGCCAACGTCCTGACTTTC.

The rearrangement joins TRBV14 to TRBJ1-6; weak D call: TRBD1 (6 bases). Germline assignment: CDR1 SGHDN and CDR2 FVKESK. The length of the CDR3 is 15 residues. The V gene lost 0 bases and the J gene lost 9 bases, with 12 bases spanning the gap. The CDR3 reads CASSQDPRGSSPLHF. The CDR3 DNA reads as TGTGCCAGCAGCCAAGATCCCAGGGGAAGTTCACCCCTCCACTTT.

The chain is built from TRBV11-2 and TRBJ2-5; D is unresolved. V dropped 0 bases and J dropped 5 bases, with 7 bases sitting between them. The V gene's germline CDR1 is SGHAT and CDR2 FQNNGV. CDR3 length: 13 residues. The CDR3 sequence is CASSLEGLETQYF. The CDR3 DNA reads as TGTGCCAGCAGCTTAGAGGGCCTGGAGACCCAGTACTTC. The complete variable domain, with remaining parts taken from reference TRBV11-2 and TRBJ2-5, reads EAGVAQSPRYKIIEKRQSVAFWCNPISGHATLYWYQQILGQGPKLLIQFQNNGVVDDSQLPKDRFSAERLKGVDSTLKIQPAKLEDSAVYLCASSLEGLETQYFGPGTRLLVL.